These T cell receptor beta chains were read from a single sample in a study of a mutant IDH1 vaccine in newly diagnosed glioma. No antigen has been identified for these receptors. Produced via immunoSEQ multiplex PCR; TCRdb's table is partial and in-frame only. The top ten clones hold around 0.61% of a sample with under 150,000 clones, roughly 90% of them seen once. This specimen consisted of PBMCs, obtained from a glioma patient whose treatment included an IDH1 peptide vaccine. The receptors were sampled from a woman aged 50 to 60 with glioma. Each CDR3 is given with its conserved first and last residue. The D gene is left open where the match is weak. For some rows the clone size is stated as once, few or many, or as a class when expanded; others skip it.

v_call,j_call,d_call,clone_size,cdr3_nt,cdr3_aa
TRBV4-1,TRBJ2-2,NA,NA,TGCGCCAGCAGCCACCTCGGGACAAAGAACACCGGGGAGCTGTTTTTT,CASSHLGTKNTGELFF
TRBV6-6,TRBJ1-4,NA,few,TGTGCCAGCAATCCTAGAGGGGCAACTAATGAAAAACTGTTTTTT,CASNPRGATNEKLFF
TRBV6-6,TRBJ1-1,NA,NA,TGTGCCAGCAGTTACTCGACCACAGGAGTCGCTTTCTTT,CASSYSTTGVAFF
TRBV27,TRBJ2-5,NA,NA,TGTGCCAGCGGGGAGGGGGTAGAGACCCAGTACTTC,CASGEGVETQYF
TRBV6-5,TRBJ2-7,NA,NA,TGTGCCAGCAGTTACCCCTCAGGTGGCGAGCAGTACTTC,CASSYPSGGEQYF
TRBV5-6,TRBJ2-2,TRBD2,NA,TGTGCCAGCAGCTTGGTTGCGGGAGACACCGGGGAGCTGTTTTTT,CASSLVAGDTGELFF
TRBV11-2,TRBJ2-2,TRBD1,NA,TGTGCCAGCAGCTTAGCCGCCGGGACAGGGACCCACAGAAGGCTGTTTTTT,CASSLAAGTGTHRRLFF
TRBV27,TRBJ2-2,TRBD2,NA,TGTGCCAGCAGCGGACTAGCGGGAGGTTACACCGGGGAGCTGTTTTTT,CASSGLAGGYTGELFF
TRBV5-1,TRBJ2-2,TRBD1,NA,TGCGCCAGCAGACCGGGACAGGGGAACACCGGGGAGCTGTTTTTT,CASRPGQGNTGELFF
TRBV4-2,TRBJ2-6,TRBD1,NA,TGTGCCAGCAGCCAGTCAGGGGGCTCTGGGGCCAACGTCCTGACTTTC,CASSQSGGSGANVLTF
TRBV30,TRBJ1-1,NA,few,TGTGCCTGGACGAGAGCGGGGGCGGTTGAAGCTTTCTTT,CAWTRAGAVEAFF
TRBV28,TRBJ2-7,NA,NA,TGTGCCCACGGGGGCGCTGGGATTGCGGGGCAGTACTTC,CAHGGAGIAGQYF
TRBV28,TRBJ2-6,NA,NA,TGTGCCAGCAGTTTAAGACAGGGACTTAGGTCTGGGGCCAACGTCCTGACTTTC,CASSLRQGLRSGANVLTF
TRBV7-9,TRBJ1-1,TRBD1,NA,TGTGCCAGCAGCTCCGGGACAGGGGTGGATCTCAACGAAGCTTTCTTT,CASSSGTGVDLNEAFF
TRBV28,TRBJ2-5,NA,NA,TGTGCCAGCACCCTAAGGGGGGCCTGGTACCAAGAGACCCAGTACTTC,CASTLRGAWYQETQYF
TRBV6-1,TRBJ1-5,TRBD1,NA,TGTGCCAGCAGTGGAGGGACAGGGGGATTCTATCAGCCCCAGCATTTT,CASSGGTGGFYQPQHF
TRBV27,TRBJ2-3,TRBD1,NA,TGTGCCAGCAGTCTCCGGGACAGGGGAACAGATACGCAGTATTTT,CASSLRDRGTDTQYF
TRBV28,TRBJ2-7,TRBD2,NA,TGTGCCAGCAGCCACGGGACTAGCGGGAGTGGCGAGCAGTACTTC,CASSHGTSGSGEQYF
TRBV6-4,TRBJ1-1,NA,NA,TGTGCCAGCAGTCCCGGCGGGCTCATGAACACTGAAGCTTTCTTT,CASSPGGLMNTEAFF
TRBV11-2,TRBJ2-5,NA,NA,TGTGCCAGCAGTCTAGGAGGGGGTTGGGAGACCCAGTACTTC,CASSLGGGWETQYF
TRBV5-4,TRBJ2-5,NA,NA,TGTGCCAGCAGCTTGGACCGGGACTCCCTAGGAGAGACCCAGTACTTC,CASSLDRDSLGETQYF
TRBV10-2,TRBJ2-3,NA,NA,TGCGCCAGCAGTGTTGCAGGGGGCACAGATACGCAGTATTTT,CASSVAGGTDTQYF
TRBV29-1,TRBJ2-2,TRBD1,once,TGCAGCGTTGAAGATGGGCCGGGGACAGGGAGTAGCGGGGAGCTGTTTTTT,CSVEDGPGTGSSGELFF
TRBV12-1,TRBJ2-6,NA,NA,TGTGCCAGCAGCCTGGGACAGGTTAACGACTCTGGGGCCAACGTCCTGACTTTC,CASSLGQVNDSGANVLTF
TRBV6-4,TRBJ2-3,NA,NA,TGTGCCAGCAGCTTGGGACGGACCGTCACAGATACGCAGTATTTT,CASSLGRTVTDTQYF
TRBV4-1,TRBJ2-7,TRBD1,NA,TGCGCCAGCAGCCAAGATACACAGGGGGCCTACGAGCAGTACTTC,CASSQDTQGAYEQYF
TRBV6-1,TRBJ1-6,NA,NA,TGTGCCAGCAGTGCCGCAGGGGTGAATTCACCCCTCCACTTT,CASSAAGVNSPLHF
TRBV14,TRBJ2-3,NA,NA,TGTGCCAGCAGCCAAGATGACGGGCGAGATACGCAGTATTTT,CASSQDDGRDTQYF
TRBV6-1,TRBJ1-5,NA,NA,TGTGCCAGCAGAGATGTGAGGGGTCGCAATCAGCCCCAGCATTTT,CASRDVRGRNQPQHF
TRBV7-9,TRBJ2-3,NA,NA,TGTGCCAGCAGCCCCCGGGACCTAAGTGCAGATACGCAGTATTTT,CASSPRDLSADTQYF
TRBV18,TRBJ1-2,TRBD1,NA,TGTGCCAGCTCAGCTCAACAGGGGTCGGATGGCTACACCTTC,CASSAQQGSDGYTF
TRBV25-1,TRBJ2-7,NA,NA,TGTGCCAGCAGTGGTGAGACAGCGTACGAGCAGTACTTC,CASSGETAYEQYF
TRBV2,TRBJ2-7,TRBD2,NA,TGTGCCAGCAGTCCTAGCGGGAGCTCCTACGAGCAGTACTTC,CASSPSGSSYEQYF
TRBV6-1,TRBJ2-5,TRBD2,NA,TGTGCCAGCAGTGAAGCTGAACTAGCGGGGTGGCCGGAGACCCAGTACTTC,CASSEAELAGWPETQYF
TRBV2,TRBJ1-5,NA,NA,TGTGCCAGCAGGGCGGACGGCGCGAGCCAGCCCCAGCATTTT,CASRADGASQPQHF
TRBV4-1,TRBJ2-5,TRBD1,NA,TGCGCCAGCAGCCAAGACGGACAGGGCGGAGAGACCCAGTACTTC,CASSQDGQGGETQYF
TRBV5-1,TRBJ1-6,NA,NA,TGCGCCAGCAGCTTTACGGGGACAATCGGTTCACCCCTCCACTTT,CASSFTGTIGSPLHF
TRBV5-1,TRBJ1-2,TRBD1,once,TGCGCCAGCAGCGGGGGACAGGGAGAGGTCTATGGCTACACCTTC,CASSGGQGEVYGYTF
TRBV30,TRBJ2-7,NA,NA,TGTGCCTGGAGTCCCAGCCCCCCCCAACTATGGGAGCAGTACTTC,CAWSPSPPQLWEQYF
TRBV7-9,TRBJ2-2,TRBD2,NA,TGTGCCAGCAGCTTCCCGGGAGGCTCTCGGGCGGGGACCGGGGAGCTGTTTTTT,CASSFPGGSRAGTGELFF
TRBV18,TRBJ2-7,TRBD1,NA,TGTGCCAGCTCACCCGGGACAGGGGCCTACGAGCAGTACTTC,CASSPGTGAYEQYF
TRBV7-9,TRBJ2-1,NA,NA,TGTGCCAGCAGCCCTAGGGGGACCAGCTCCTACAATGAGCAGTTCTTC,CASSPRGTSSYNEQFF
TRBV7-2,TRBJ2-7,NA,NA,TGTGCCAGCAGCTCATCCGCAACCGGGGCCTACGAGCAGTACTTC,CASSSSATGAYEQYF
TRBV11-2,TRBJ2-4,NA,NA,TGTGCCAGCAGCTTAGGCTATAAGCTGAGCGATGGGGCGGGGAACATTCAGTACTTC,CASSLGYKLSDGAGNIQYF
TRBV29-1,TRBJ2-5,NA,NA,TGCAGCTCCCAGGCCTGGGAGACCCAGTACTTC,CSSQAWETQYF
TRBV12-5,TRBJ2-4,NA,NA,TGTGCTACCGACAGCGGATCAGGGATTCAGTACTTC,CATDSGSGIQYF
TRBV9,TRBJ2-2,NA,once,TGTGCCAGCAGCGTAGGAGGAACCGGGGAGCTGTTTTTT,CASSVGGTGELFF
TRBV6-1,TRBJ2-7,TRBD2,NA,TGTGCCAGCAGTGGCGGAGGCCGGACTAGCGGGGGATCCTACGAGCAGTACTTC,CASSGGGRTSGGSYEQYF